A selection of T cell receptor beta chains follows, all from one sample in a study of shared clonotypes between healthy human individuals. Repertoires were generated with immunoSEQ multiplex PCR, while TCRdb's copy carries only in-frame clones and drops some. The sample includes fewer than 600,000 clones, around three quarters of them seen just once. Sequenced: PBMCs. The receptor source for this set is a woman aged 40 to 50 in good health. Some clones in this sample may be carry-over from other donors' samples. Both conserved end residues are part of each CDR3. A D gene is named only where the DNA matches it firmly. Some rows mark clone size as missing; the rest say once, few, many or name a class of expanded clone.

>-|TRBV28|TRBJ1-5|-
CASSLWVHQPQHF
TGTGCCAGCAGTTTATGGGTCCATCAGCCCCAGCATTTT
>TRBD1|TRBV7-3|TRBJ2-2|-
CASSRGQTNTGELFF
TGTGCCAGCAGTAGGGGACAGACGAACACCGGGGAGCTGTTTTTT
>-|TRBV2|TRBJ2-1|-
CASSGQPGPNEQFF
TGTGCCAGCAGTGGACAGCCGGGCCCCAATGAGCAGTTCTTC
>TRBD1|TRBV5-1|TRBJ1-6|-
CASSLLSTGEGSPLHF
TGCGCCAGCAGCTTGTTGTCGACAGGGGAAGGTTCACCCCTCCACTTT
>-|TRBV6-5|TRBJ1-3|-
CASSRKFFGNTIYF
TGTGCCAGCAGTAGGAAGTTTTTTGGAAACACCATATATTTT
>TRBD2|TRBV4-2|TRBJ2-1|-
CASSQAWGASGFSYNEQFF
TGTGCCAGCAGCCAAGCATGGGGGGCTAGCGGGTTCTCCTACAATGAGCAGTTCTTC
>-|TRBV5-6|TRBJ2-1|-
CASSEGFNEQFF
TGTGCCAGCAGCGAGGGGTTTAATGAGCAGTTCTTC
>-|TRBV7-8|TRBJ2-7|-
CASSFHRSYEQYF
TGTGCCAGCAGCTTCCACAGATCTTACGAGCAGTACTTC
>TRBD1|TRBV18|TRBJ1-1|-
CASSPLGQATNTEAFF
TGTGCCAGCTCACCGCTGGGACAGGCGACGAACACTGAAGCTTTCTTT
>-|TRBV30|TRBJ1-2|-
CAWKGQPYLDGYTF
TGTGCCTGGAAGGGGCAGCCCTACCTAGATGGCTACACCTTC
>-|TRBV29-1|TRBJ2-5|-
CSFSDEYFQETQYF
TGCAGCTTTTCGGACGAGTACTTCCAAGAGACCCAGTACTTC
>TRBD1|TRBV6-5|TRBJ1-1|once
CASSLGTGGQAFF
TGTGCCAGCAGTTTGGGGACAGGCGGCCAAGCTTTCTTT
>-|TRBV28|TRBJ1-5|few
CASSQVGGPSQPQHF
TGTGCCAGCAGTCAGGTCGGGGGGCCGAGTCAGCCCCAGCATTTT
>-|TRBV5-1|TRBJ1-3|-
CASSLSGEASGNTIYF
TGCGCCAGCAGCTTGTCAGGGGAGGCCTCTGGAAACACCATATATTTT
>-|TRBV7-9|TRBJ2-1|-
CASSGLLYNEQFF
TGTGCCAGCAGCGGACTTCTCTACAATGAGCAGTTCTTC
>TRBD1|TRBV2|TRBJ2-7|-
CASSVGTGGFEQYF
TGTGCCAGCAGTGTTGGGACAGGGGGGTTCGAGCAGTACTTC
>TRBD2|TRBV6-5|TRBJ2-7|-
CATNPTSGRAGEQYF
TGTGCCACCAACCCCACTAGCGGGAGAGCCGGCGAGCAGTACTTC
>-|TRBV7-2|TRBJ1-5|-
CASSLGVRQPQHF
TGTGCCAGCAGCTTAGGGGTCAGGCAGCCCCAGCATTTT
>-|TRBV6-1|TRBJ2-1|-
CASSAQGINEQFF
TGTGCCAGCAGTGCCCAGGGGATCAATGAGCAGTTCTTC
>TRBD2|TRBV28|TRBJ2-1|-
CASSLHSASGKAEQFF
TGTGCCAGCAGTTTACACTCGGCTAGCGGGAAGGCTGAGCAGTTCTTC
>-|TRBV18|TRBJ1-5|-
CASSPPGTRGNQPQHF
TGTGCCAGCTCACCACCGGGGACCCGGGGCAATCAGCCCCAGCATTTT
>-|TRBV5-1|TRBJ1-4|-
CASRTEANEKLFF
TGCGCCAGCAGAACAGAAGCTAATGAAAAACTGTTTTTT
>-|TRBV29-1|TRBJ2-3|-
CSVVLGADTQYF
TGCAGCGTTGTATTAGGGGCAGATACGCAGTATTTT
>TRBD1|TRBV5-1|TRBJ2-1|-
CASRRAGGSYNEQFF
TGCGCCAGCAGACGGGCAGGGGGCTCCTACAATGAGCAGTTCTTC
>TRBD1|TRBV4-2|TRBJ2-1|-
CASSPTGTGNNEQFF
TGTGCCAGCAGCCCAACCGGGACAGGTAACAATGAGCAGTTCTTC
>TRBD1|TRBV9|TRBJ1-5|-
CASSAQGAGQPQHF
TGTGCCAGCAGCGCACAGGGGGCGGGGCAGCCCCAGCATTTT
>-|TRBV7-9|TRBJ2-7|-
CASSSQLSYEQYF
TGTGCCAGCAGCTCTCAGTTATCCTACGAGCAGTACTTC
>TRBD2|TRBV2|TRBJ2-3|few
CVSSANSGTTDTQYF
TGTGTCAGCAGTGCGAATAGCGGGACCACAGATACGCAGTATTTT
>-|TRBV5-1|TRBJ2-2|-
CASSLLRDRHTGELFF
TGCGCCAGCAGCTTGCTTCGAGACAGACACACCGGGGAGCTGTTTTTT
>TRBD2|TRBV6-4|TRBJ2-3|-
CASSDRPGGRDTQYF
TGTGCCAGCAGTGACAGGCCGGGAGGGCGGGATACGCAGTATTTT
>-|TRBV7-9|TRBJ2-7|-
CASSRVAGAYEQYF
TGTGCCAGCAGCCGGGTCGCGGGCGCTTACGAGCAGTACTTC
>-|TRBV28|TRBJ2-5|-
CASSRLGSKTQYF
TGTGCCAGCAGTAGACTCGGGTCAAAGACCCAGTACTTC
>-|TRBV19|TRBJ2-7|many
CASSSRASEQYF
TGTGCCAGTAGTTCCCGGGCCTCCGAGCAGTACTTC
>-|TRBV5-1|TRBJ2-2|-
CASSLVTVAGELFF
TGCGCCAGCAGCCTCGTGACAGTTGCAGGGGAGCTGTTTTTT
>-|TRBV2|TRBJ2-7|-
CASSQTASEQYF
TGTGCCAGCAGTCAAACAGCTTCCGAGCAGTACTTC
>TRBD1|TRBV14|TRBJ1-6|-
CASSQARQGGSPLHF
TGTGCCAGCAGCCAAGCAAGACAGGGGGGTTCACCCCTCCACTTT
>TRBD1|TRBV11-1|TRBJ1-1|-
CASSLWDGQGRTFF
TGTGCCAGCAGCTTATGGGACGGACAGGGGAGAACTTTCTTT
>-|TRBV18|TRBJ1-4|-
CASSLSTESRLFF
TGTGCCAGCTCACTTTCGACAGAGAGCAGACTGTTTTTT
>-|TRBV14|TRBJ2-2|-
CASSQELGTSTIGELFF
TGTGCCAGCAGCCAAGAACTGGGCACCTCGACGATCGGGGAGCTGTTTTTT
>-|TRBV4-2|TRBJ2-2|once
CASSRDSYTGELFF
TGTGCCAGCAGCCGAGACAGCTACACCGGGGAGCTGTTTTTT
>-|TRBV11-2|TRBJ2-3|once
CASSLDLGRATQYF
TGTGCCAGCAGCTTAGATCTCGGCAGGGCGACGCAGTATTTT
>-|TRBV28|TRBJ2-1|-
CASSFVGSSYNEQFF
TGTGCCAGCAGTTTTGTAGGGAGCTCCTACAATGAGCAGTTCTTC
>-|TRBV18|TRBJ2-1|-
CASSAGADEQFF
TGTGCCAGCTCGGCGGGCGCAGATGAGCAGTTCTTC
>TRBD1|TRBV4-3|TRBJ1-2|-
CASSQEGQGVYGYTF
TGCGCCAGCAGCCAAGAAGGACAGGGGGTCTATGGCTACACCTTC
>TRBD2|TRBV5-5|TRBJ2-5|few
CASSTSGRQTQYF
TGTGCCAGCAGCACTAGCGGGAGGCAGACCCAGTACTTC
>-|TRBV7-3|TRBJ2-1|-
CASSSTLSAFDEQFF
TGTGCCAGCAGCTCTACCCTCTCCGCCTTCGATGAGCAGTTCTTC
>TRBD2|TRBV4-1|TRBJ2-3|-
CASSHMTSGRADTQYF
TGCGCCAGCAGCCACATGACTAGCGGGAGGGCAGATACGCAGTATTTT
>-|TRBV6-5|TRBJ1-1|-
CASSYNRGTEAFF
TGTGCCAGCAGTTACAATCGGGGGACTGAAGCTTTCTTT
>TRBD1|TRBV9|TRBJ2-7|few
CASSREGTGSYEQYF
TGTGCCAGCAGCAGGGAGGGGACAGGGAGCTACGAGCAGTACTTC
>TRBD2|TRBV10-2|TRBJ2-1|few
CASRGGLAGDYNEQFF
TGCGCCAGCAGAGGGGGGTTAGCGGGAGACTACAATGAGCAGTTCTTC
>TRBD1|TRBV5-4|TRBJ1-2|-
CASSSQGQADTF
TGTGCCAGCAGCTCACAGGGACAGGCCGACACCTTC
>-|TRBV7-2|TRBJ2-5|-
CASSLMAAGSTQETQYF
TGTGCCAGCAGCTTAATGGCAGCCGGGTCTACACAAGAGACCCAGTACTTC
>-|TRBV27|TRBJ2-7|-
CASSRSGTTSSHEQYF
TGTGCCAGCAGTCGATCTGGGACAACGAGCTCCCACGAGCAGTACTTC
>-|TRBV4-2|TRBJ2-3|-
CASSQVGESDTQYF
TGTGCCAGCAGCCAAGTCGGTGAGTCAGATACGCAGTATTTT
>-|TRBV18|TRBJ1-1|-
CASSPPANTEAFF
TGTGCCAGCTCACCACCTGCGAACACTGAAGCTTTCTTT